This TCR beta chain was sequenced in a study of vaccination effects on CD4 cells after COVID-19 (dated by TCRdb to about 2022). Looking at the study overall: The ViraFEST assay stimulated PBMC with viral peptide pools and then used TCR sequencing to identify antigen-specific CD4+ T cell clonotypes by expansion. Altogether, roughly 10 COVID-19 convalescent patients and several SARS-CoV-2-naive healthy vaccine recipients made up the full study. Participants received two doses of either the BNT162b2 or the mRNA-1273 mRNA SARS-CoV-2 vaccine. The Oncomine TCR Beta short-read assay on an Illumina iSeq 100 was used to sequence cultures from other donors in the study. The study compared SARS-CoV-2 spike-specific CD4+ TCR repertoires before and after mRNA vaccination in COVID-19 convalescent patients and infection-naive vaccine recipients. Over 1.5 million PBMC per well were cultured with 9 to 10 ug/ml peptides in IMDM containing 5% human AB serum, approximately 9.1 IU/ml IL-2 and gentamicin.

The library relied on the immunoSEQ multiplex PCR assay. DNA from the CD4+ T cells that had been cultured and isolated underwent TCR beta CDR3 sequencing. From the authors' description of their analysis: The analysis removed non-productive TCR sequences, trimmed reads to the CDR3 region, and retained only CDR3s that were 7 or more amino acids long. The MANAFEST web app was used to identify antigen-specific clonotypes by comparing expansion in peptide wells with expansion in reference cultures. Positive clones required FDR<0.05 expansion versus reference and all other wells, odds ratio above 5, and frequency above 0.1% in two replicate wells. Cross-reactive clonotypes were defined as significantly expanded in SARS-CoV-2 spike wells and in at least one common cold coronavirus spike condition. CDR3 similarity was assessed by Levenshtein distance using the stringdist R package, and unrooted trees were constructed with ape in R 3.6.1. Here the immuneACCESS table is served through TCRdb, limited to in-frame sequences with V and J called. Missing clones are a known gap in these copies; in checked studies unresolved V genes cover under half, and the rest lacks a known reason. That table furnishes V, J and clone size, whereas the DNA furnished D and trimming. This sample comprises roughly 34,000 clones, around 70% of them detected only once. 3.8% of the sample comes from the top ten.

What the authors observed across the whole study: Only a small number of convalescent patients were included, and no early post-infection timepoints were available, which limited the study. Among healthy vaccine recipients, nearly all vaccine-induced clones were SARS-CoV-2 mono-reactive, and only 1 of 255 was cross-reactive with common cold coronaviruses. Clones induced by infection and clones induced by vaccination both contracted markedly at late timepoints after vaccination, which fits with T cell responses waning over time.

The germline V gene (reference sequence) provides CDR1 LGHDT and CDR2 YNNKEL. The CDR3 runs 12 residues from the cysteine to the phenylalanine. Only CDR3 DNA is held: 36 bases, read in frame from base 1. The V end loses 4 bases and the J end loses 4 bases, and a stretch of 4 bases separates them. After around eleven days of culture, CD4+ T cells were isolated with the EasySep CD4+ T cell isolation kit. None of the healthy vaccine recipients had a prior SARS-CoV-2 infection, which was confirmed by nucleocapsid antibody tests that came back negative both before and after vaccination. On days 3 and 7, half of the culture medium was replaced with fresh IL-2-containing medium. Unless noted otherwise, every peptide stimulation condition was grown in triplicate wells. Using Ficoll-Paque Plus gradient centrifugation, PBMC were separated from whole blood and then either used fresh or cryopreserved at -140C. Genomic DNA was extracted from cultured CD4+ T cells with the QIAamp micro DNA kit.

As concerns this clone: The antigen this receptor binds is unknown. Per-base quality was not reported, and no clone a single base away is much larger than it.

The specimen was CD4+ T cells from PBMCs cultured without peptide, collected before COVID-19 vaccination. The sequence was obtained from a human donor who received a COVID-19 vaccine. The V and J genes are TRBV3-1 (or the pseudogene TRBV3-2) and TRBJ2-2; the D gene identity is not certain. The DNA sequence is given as TGTGCCAGCAGCCTAGGCACCGGGGAGCTGTTTTTT. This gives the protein CASSLGTGELFF.